This T cell receptor (beta chain) is drawn from a study of T cell repertoires in ileal Crohn's disease. General study points: Compared with CD4 T cells, sorted CD8 cells carried more expanded clones. Endoscopic recurrence occurred in every patient whose clonality exceeded 26.8%.

Trimming left V 2 bases short and J 3 bases short, with 11 bases between. CDR3 length: 14 residues. Germline assignment: CDR1 SNHLY and CDR2 FYNNEI. The assay was immunoSEQ multiplex PCR, and TCRdb's table has in-frame clones only and misses some. The profile shows approximately 29,000 clones, about 81% of them singletons. Notes on this clone: Antigen specificity is unknown.

The sequence derives from an adult with Crohn's disease. Sequencing input: ileal tissue. J is TRBJ2-7 and V is TRBV2; no firm D call. CDR3 nucleotide sequence: TGTGCCAGCAGTGAAAGAGGTGCCGGCTACGAGCAGTACTTC. Amino acid sequence: CASSERGAGYEQYF. The full variable domain, rest sourced from reference TRBV2 and TRBJ2-7, is EPEVTQTPSHQVTQMGQEVILRCVPISNHLYFYWYRQILGQKVEFLVSFYNNEISEKSEIFDDQFSVERPDGSNFTLKIRSTKLEDSAMYFCASSERGAGYEQYFGPGTRLTVT.